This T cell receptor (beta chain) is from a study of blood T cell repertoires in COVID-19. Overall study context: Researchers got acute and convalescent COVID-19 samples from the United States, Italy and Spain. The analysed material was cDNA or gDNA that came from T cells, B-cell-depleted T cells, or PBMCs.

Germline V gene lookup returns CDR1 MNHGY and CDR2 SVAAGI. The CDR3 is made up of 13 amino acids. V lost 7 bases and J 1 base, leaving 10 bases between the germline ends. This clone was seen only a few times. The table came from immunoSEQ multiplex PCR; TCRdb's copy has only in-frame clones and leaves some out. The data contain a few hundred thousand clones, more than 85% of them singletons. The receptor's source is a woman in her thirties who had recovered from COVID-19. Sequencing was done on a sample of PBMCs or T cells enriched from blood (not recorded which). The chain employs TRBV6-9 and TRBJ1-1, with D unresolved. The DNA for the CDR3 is TGTGCCAGCATCCGGAGATCGAACACTGAAGCTTTCTTT. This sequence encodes CASIRRSNTEAFF.